Listed here are 13 T cell receptor beta chains from one sample, sequenced in a study of T cells in Graves' hyperthyroidism and ophthalmopathy. The CDR3 regions of TCR beta were amplified from RNA transcripts. RT-PCR in the first round (using the HTBI primer set) targeted the TCR CDR3. In TCRdb, the multiplex PCR reads were re-called with MiXCR into one record per CDR3 protein. Of a few hundred thousand distinct CDR3 sequences listed, about 16% are singletons. The specimen sequenced was blood. These receptors were collected from a woman in her 30s with Graves' hyperthyroidism.

This clonotype showed up just a few times. The chain combines TRBV15 with TRBJ2-1; 11 bases are shared with TRBD1. In germline, CDR1 is LNHNV, CDR2 YYDKDF (reference sequence). The CDR3 is 16 amino acids. The J segment lost 3 bases and the V segment lost 0 bases, leaving 1 base of the junction unmatched. This CDR3 is CATSRDGTGGYNEQFF. The CDR3 nucleotides are TGTGCCACCAGCAGAGATGGGACAGGGGGCTACAATGAGCAGTTCTTC.

This clonotype was seen more than once but under ten times. This rearrangement joins TRBV15 to TRBJ1-4; possibly TRBD1 for D (6 bases). V was cut by 0 bases and J by 0 bases, with 14 bases left in between. Germline V CDR1 and CDR2: LNHNV, YYDKDF (reference sequence). CDR3 length: 18 residues. Here the CDR3 reads CATSREGHRGATNEKLFF. For the CDR3, the DNA is TGTGCCACCAGCAGAGAGGGACACCGGGGCGCAACTAATGAAAAACTGTTTTTT.

This clonotype was recorded a few times. The chain is built from TRBV29-1 and TRBJ2-7, with D perhaps TRBD2 (6 bases). This CDR3 is built from 12 residues. Between the trimmed V and J ends, which lost 7 bases and 3 bases, there was a span of 13 bases. Germline V CDR1 and CDR2: SQVTM, ANQGSEA. The CDR3 DNA sequence: TGCAGCGGGATGGGACTGAACTACGAGCAGTACTTC. Residues: CSGMGLNYEQYF.

V gene TRBV6-1 combines with J gene TRBJ2-5; 14 bases line up with TRBD2. The CDR3 extends over 13 amino acids. The junction had 6 bases not matched to a gene; V was cut back by 5 bases and J by 13 bases. Germline CDR1 MNHNS, CDR2 SASEGT. CDR3 amino acids: CASSSGLAGERYF. CDR3 sequence (DNA): TGTGCCAGCAGTTCGGGACTAGCGGGAGAACGGTACTTC.

There are a few counts of this clonotype. V gene TRBV9 combines with J gene TRBJ2-7; 8 nucleotides match TRBD1. The CDR3 length is 14 residues. Germline V lookup: CDR1 SGDLS, CDR2 YYNGEE. The trim removed 6 bases at V and 2 bases at J, leaving 7 bases unmatched. The CDR3: CASTVGQGTYEQYF. The CDR3 DNA follows: TGTGCCAGCACCGTTGGACAGGGTACCTACGAGCAGTACTTC.

This clonotype came up a few times. CDR3 coding DNA: TGCAGTGCTAGAGCCCGCGTGAACACCGGGGAGCTGTTTTTT. This encodes CSARARVNTGELFF. V usage is TRBV20-1 and J usage is TRBJ2-2; D unclear. Trimming removed 1 base at V and 1 base at J, with 7 bases between. Germline lookup yields CDR1 DFQATT and CDR2 SNEGSKA (reference sequence). This CDR3 is built from 14 residues.

This clonotype was seen a few times. The chain recombines TRBV28 with TRBJ2-7, with unresolved D. Germline V gives CDR1 MDHEN, CDR2 SYDVKM. The CDR3 sequence is 12 residues long. Trimming shortened V by 7 bases and J by 5 bases, and 12 bases separated the two germline ends. The CDR3 here is CASTSNEHEQYF. The CDR3 DNA reads as TGTGCCAGCACCTCAAATGAACACGAGCAGTACTTC. The full variable domain, in which reference TRBV28 and TRBJ2-7 provide the parts outside the CDR3, is DVKVTQSSRYLVKRTGEKVFLECVQDMDHENMFWYRQDPGLGLRLIYFSYDVKMKEKGDIPEGYSVSREKKERFSLILESASTNQTSMYLCASTSNEHEQYFGPGTRLTVT.

There are a few counts of this clonotype. This chain connects TRBV28 to TRBJ2-1; TRBD1 matches at 10 bases. The CDR3 is 12 amino acids. The V segment lost 1 base and the J segment 16 bases; nucleotides outside the gene matches: 4. Per the germline V gene, CDR1 is MDHEN and CDR2 is SYDVKM. The CDR3 loop is CASSLSGTGEFF. For the CDR3, the DNA is TGTGCCAGCAGTTTATCCGGGACAGGGGAATTCTTC.

This clonotype was seen a handful of times. The rearrangement links TRBV3-1 to TRBJ2-1, with 7 bases fitting TRBD2. The CDR3 totals 16 residues. J was trimmed by 2 bases and V by 4 bases; bases with no gene match: 8. Germline CDR1 is LGHDT and CDR2 is YNNKEL (reference sequence). CDR3 protein: CASSPTVGGTYNEQFF. The CDR3 DNA follows: TGTGCCAGCAGCCCGACGGTGGGAGGGACCTACAATGAGCAGTTCTTC.

This clonotype was observed a handful of times. V and J are TRBV27 and TRBJ2-7, with TRBD2 matching over 8 bases. The CDR3 spans 18 residues. J lost 0 bases, V lost 2 bases, and 12 bases had no gene match. Germline V lookup: CDR1 MNHEY, CDR2 SMNVEV (reference sequence). The CDR3 DNA sequence: TGTGCCAGCAGTTTAGGTAGCGGGACGTTCGGGGGCTCCTACGAGCAGTACTTC. Its translation: CASSLGSGTFGGSYEQYF.

The J gene is TRBJ2-2, the V gene TRBV24-1; D remains ambiguous. The V gene's germline CDR1 is KGHDR and CDR2 SFDVKD. The CDR3 consists of 15 residues. The ends were cut back, 4 bases at V and 1 base at J, with 9 bases in the middle. The CDR3, as DNA: TGTGCCACCAGTGAGGAGAGATTGAACACCGGGGAGCTGTTTTTT. The encoded protein is CATSEERLNTGELFF.

In its sample, this clonotype was seen a few times. V usage is TRBV7-9 and J usage is TRBJ1-1; D unclear. V lost 6 bases to trimming and J lost 4 bases, with 12 bases between them. There are 13 residues in the CDR3. The germline gives CDR1 SEHNR, CDR2 FQNEAQ (reference sequence). The CDR3 DNA sequence: TGTGCCAGCAGTACCCTAAGTGGCACTGAAGCTTTCTTT. It codes for CASSTLSGTEAFF.

In this sample, this clonotype turned up a few times. V usage is TRBV3-1 and J usage is TRBJ1-3, with D unclear. V lost 4 bases to trimming and J lost 3 bases, with 10 bases between them. CDR1 is LGHDT, CDR2 YNNKEL, per germline (reference sequence). This CDR3 spans 14 amino acids. The DNA of the CDR3 is TGTGCCAGCAGCCCAAACGCGTATGGAAACACCATATATTTT. Its translation: CASSPNAYGNTIYF.